Below are 18 T cell receptor beta chains sequenced from a single sample in a study of T cell clonality in common variable immunodeficiency. Repertoires were generated with immunoSEQ multiplex PCR, while TCRdb's copy carries only in-frame clones and drops some. Recorded here are 50,000 to 60,000 clones, none singletons. The specimen was peripheral blood mononuclear cells. The origin of the receptors is a person aged 18 to 75 in good health.

This clone was observed many times. Read data end 3 residues before the CDR3 end; the end is taken from the germline J gene. V is TRBV4-1 and J is TRBJ2-5; 11 bases line up with TRBD1. Germline-derived CDR1 and CDR2 are MGHRA and YSYEKL. The CDR3 extends over 14 amino acids. V lost 4 bases to trimming and J lost 6 bases; unmatched junction nucleotides: 4. CDR3: CASSPGTGGQTQYF. The sequenced CDR3 bases are TGCGCCAGCAGCCCAGGGACAGGGGGACAGACC.

This clone was seen many times. The read terminates 3 residues ahead of where the CDR3 ends, so the germline J gene completes it. J is TRBJ1-2 and V is TRBV5-5, with a possible D match to TRBD1 (6 bases). The germline V gene encodes CDR1 SGHKS and CDR2 YYEKEE (reference sequence). The CDR3 extends over 14 amino acids. Trimming removed 4 bases at V and 4 bases at J, with 14 bases between. The CDR3 region is CASSPTDRTYGYTF. CDR3 DNA, as far as it was read: TGTGCCAGCAGCCCTACAGACAGGACCTATGGC.

This clone was recorded many times. The read stops 3 residues short of the end of the CDR3; the missing end is completed from the germline J gene. The chain recombines TRBV29-1 with TRBJ2-3, with a possible D match to TRBD2 (6 bases). In germline, CDR1 is SQVTM, CDR2 ANQGSEA. The V and J ends lost 3 bases and 6 bases respectively, with 16 bases between them. The CDR3 is 14 residues long. Here the CDR3 reads CSVEGGEFVDTQYF. Incomplete CDR3 DNA: TGCAGCGTTGAGGGCGGGGAGTTTGTGGATACG.

At least ten counts were recorded for this clone. The read terminates 3 residues ahead of where the CDR3 ends, so the germline J gene completes it. The rearrangement links TRBV7-3 to TRBJ2-5; 7 nucleotides line up with TRBD1. From germline, CDR1 is SGHTA and CDR2 FQGTGA. The CDR3 is 13 amino acids. V lost 6 bases to trimming and J lost 3 bases; unmatched junction nucleotides: 4. CDR3 residues: CASRDRTKETQYF. The CDR3 DNA, read in part, is TGTGCCAGCAGGGACAGGACGAAAGAGACC.

In this sample, this clone turned up many times. The CDR3 is cut off 3 residues early in the read; its end comes from the germline J gene. The chain recombines TRBV2 with TRBJ2-1; TRBD2 is a possible D gene (6 bases). Trimming took 6 bases from V and 8 from J, leaving 20 bases between them. There are 15 residues in the CDR3. Germline assignment: CDR1 SNHLY and CDR2 FYNNEI. The chain's CDR3 is CASRAWRATGDEQFF. The CDR3 bases that were read are TGTGCCAGCAGGGCCTGGAGGGCCACAGGAGATGAG.

This clone was detected many times. The read gets to within 3 residues of the CDR3 end, and the germline J gene fills in the rest. V is TRBV7-3 and J is TRBJ2-7; the match to TRBD1 covers 10 bases. The CDR3 totals 13 residues. The germline gives CDR1 SGHTA, CDR2 FQGTGA. Germline trimming cut 9 bases from V and 6 bases from J; bases unmatched to any gene: 8. The CDR3 region is CARTGTGESEQYF. The part of the CDR3 DNA that was read is TGTGCCAGAACGGGGACAGGGGAGTCCGAG.

Ten or more counts support this clone. The read comes to an end 3 residues before the CDR3 does, leaving the germline J gene to fill in the end. This rearrangement joins TRBV5-4 to TRBJ2-3; TRBD2 matches at 12 bases. This CDR3 has 15 residues. Trimming took 7 bases from V and 4 from J; bases not matched to a gene: 7. Germline CDR1 is SGHNT and CDR2 is YYREEE (reference sequence). The CDR3 bases that were read are TGTGCCAGCTTCCCCCGACTAGCGGGAGCAGATACG. It encodes CASFPRLAGADT. The entire CDR3 is CASFPRLAGADTQYF.

This clone was counted at least ten times. CDR3 bases read: TGTGCCAGCAGTGTCACCGGGACTAGCCTCTACGAG. Translated, it gives CASSVTGTSLYE. The full CDR3 is CASSVTGTSLYEQYF. The chain has TRBV6-1 and TRBJ2-7, with 9 bases lining up with TRBD2. Coverage ceases 3 residues before the CDR3 finishes, and the germline J gene fills in the end. V lost 4 bases to trimming and J lost 3 bases; unmatched junction nucleotides: 7. Germline loops: CDR1 MNHNS, CDR2 SASEGT. This CDR3 comprises 15 residues.

This clone was seen repeatedly, ten times or more. The missing CDR3 end, 3 residues past where the read stops, is filled in from the germline J gene. This chain uses TRBV20-1 with TRBJ2-2; TRBD1 matches 9 bases. The CDR3 is 16 amino acids. Germline-derived CDR1 and CDR2 are DFQATT and SNEGSKA (reference sequence). The sequenced part of the CDR3 DNA is TGCAGTGCTAGGGAAACAGGGGGCGCGCCACTGGAGAAG. Translation: CSARETGGAPLEK. The CDR3 in full is CSARETGGAPLEKLFF.

This clone was counted at least ten times. The read finishes 3 residues shy of the CDR3 end, and the germline J gene is used to complete it. The genes are TRBV19 and TRBJ1-1; a possible D gene is TRBD1 (5 bases). This CDR3 has 15 residues. The germline CDR1 and CDR2 sequences are LNHDA and SQIVND (reference sequence). The V end was cut by 7 bases, the J end by 0 bases, with 15 bases between. The CDR3 DNA, read in part, is TGTGCCAGTATCGGGGGAGACAACATGAACACTGAA. This codes for CASIGGDNMNTE. The complete CDR3 sequence is CASIGGDNMNTEAFF.

This clone was observed at least ten times. The observed sequence ends 3 residues before the CDR3 terminus, with the missing tail filled in from the germline J gene. This chain connects TRBV11-3 to TRBJ2-2; D is unclear. Looked up from germline, CDR1 is SGHNT and CDR2 is YENEEA. The CDR3 is made up of 15 amino acids. The germline V and J ends were trimmed by 5 bases and 3 bases, with 13 bases remaining between them. The CDR3 bases that were read are TGTGCCAGCAGCGACGGTTCAGGCGACACCGGGGAG. Its protein is CASSDGSGDTGE. The CDR3, in full, reads CASSDGSGDTGELFF.

This clone turned up a few times. The read terminates 3 residues ahead of where the CDR3 ends, so the germline J gene completes it. This chain joins TRBV7-2 and TRBJ2-3, with TRBD1 matching 7 bases. Germline loops: CDR1 SGHTA, CDR2 FQGNSA. The CDR3 is 14 amino acids. CDR3 amino acids: CASSLGQPEETQYF. The CDR3 DNA, read in part, is TGTGCCAGCAGCTTGGGACAGCCTGAAGAGACG.

This clone was counted many times. Coverage ceases 3 residues before the CDR3 finishes, and the germline J gene fills in the end. V and J are TRBV4-2 and TRBJ2-3, with 13 bases fitting TRBD2. Germline V gene sequence: CDR1 LGHNA, CDR2 YNFKEQ. CDR3 size: 17 residues. V shed 3 bases and J 4 bases; nucleotides not matched to a gene: 7. CDR3: CASSHPTSGGQADTQYF. The CDR3 DNA, read in part, is TGTGCCAGCAGCCACCCGACTAGCGGGGGGCAGGCAGATACG.

This clone has more than one count but fewer than ten. Sequencing ends 3 residues short of the CDR3 end; the germline J gene provides the rest. V usage is TRBV7-9 and J usage is TRBJ1-2; D unclear. The CDR3 consists of 13 residues. Between the trimmed V and J ends, which lost 4 bases and 2 bases, there was a span of 8 bases. Germline V CDR1 and CDR2: SEHNR, FQNEAQ (reference sequence). The CDR3 loop is CASSSQNNYGYTF. CDR3 bases read: TGTGCCAGCAGCTCCCAGAACAACTATGGC.

This clone was detected many times. The read halts 3 residues ahead of the CDR3 end, with the missing end drawn from the germline J gene. The chain is built from TRBV2 and TRBJ2-5, with 7 positions matching TRBD2. The germline V gene encodes CDR1 SNHLY and CDR2 FYNNEI. The J segment lost 0 bases and the V segment lost 3 bases, leaving 4 bases of the junction unmatched. The CDR3 loop spans 15 amino acids. The covered CDR3 bases are TGTGCCAGCAGTGACAGCGGGGACCACCAAGAGACC. It translates to CASSDSGDHQET. The whole CDR3 sequence is CASSDSGDHQETQYF.

A remark on this clone: Read data end 3 residues before the CDR3 end; the end is taken from the germline J gene. The rearrangement links TRBV7-9 to TRBJ2-3; D call uncertain. Germline V gene data show CDR1 as SEHNR and CDR2 as FQNEAQ (reference sequence). The CDR3 extends over 12 amino acids. The CDR3 loop is CASSPPTPTQYF. The sequenced CDR3 bases are TGTGCCAGCAGCCCCCCTACTCCGACG.

This clone appeared a few times. The missing CDR3 end, 3 residues past where the read stops, is filled in from the germline J gene. This chain uses TRBV11-3 with TRBJ1-4, with D perhaps TRBD1 (5 bases). The CDR3 runs 13 residues. Per the germline V gene, CDR1 is SGHNT and CDR2 is YENEEA. Trimming cost V 2 bases and J 8 bases, with 9 bases left between them. CDR3 DNA, as far as it was read: TGTGCCAGCAGCTTAAGTACAGGCGAAAAA. Translation gives CASSLSTGEK. The CDR3 reads in full as CASSLSTGEKLFF. Variable domain in full (rest from reference TRBV11-3 and TRBJ1-4): EAGVVQSPRYKIIEKKQPVAFWCNPISGHNTLYWYLQNLGQGPELLIRYENEEAVDDSQLPKDRFSAERLKGVDSTLKIQPAELGDSAVYLCASSLSTGEKLFFGSGTQLSVL.

This clone was observed many times. The missing CDR3 end, 3 residues past where the read stops, is filled in from the germline J gene. The chain recombines TRBV7-9 with TRBJ1-5; D is unresolved. Trimming took 5 bases from V and 5 from J, leaving 10 bases between them. The germline V gene has CDR1 SEHNR and CDR2 FQNEAQ (reference sequence). The CDR3 extends over 13 amino acids. CDR3 sequence: CASSLGLDQPQHF. The CDR3 DNA, read in part, is TGTGCCAGCAGCCTCGGTTTGGATCAGCCC.